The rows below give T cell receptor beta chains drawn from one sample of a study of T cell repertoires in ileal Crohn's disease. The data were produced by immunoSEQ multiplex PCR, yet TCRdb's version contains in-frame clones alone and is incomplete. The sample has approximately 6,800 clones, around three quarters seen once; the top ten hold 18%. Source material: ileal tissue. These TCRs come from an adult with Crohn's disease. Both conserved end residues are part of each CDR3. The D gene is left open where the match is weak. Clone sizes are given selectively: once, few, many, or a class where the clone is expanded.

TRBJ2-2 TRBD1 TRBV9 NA TGTGCCAGCGGGACAGGGACCGACACCGGGGAGCTGTTTTTT CASGTGTDTGELFF
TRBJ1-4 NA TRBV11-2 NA TGTGCCAGCAGCTTTGAGAGAAATGAAAAACTGTTTTTT CASSFERNEKLFF
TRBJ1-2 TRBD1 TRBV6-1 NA TGTGCCAGCAGTGAAGTCAGGTTCCAGGGGGAATACACCTTC CASSEVRFQGEYTF
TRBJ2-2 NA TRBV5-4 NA TGTGCCAGCATTGGGCCGTCAGCGGATGCCGGGGAGCTGTTTTTT CASIGPSADAGELFF
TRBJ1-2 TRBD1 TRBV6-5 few TGTGCCAGCAGTTTAGGGACAGGGCATGGCTACACCTTC CASSLGTGHGYTF
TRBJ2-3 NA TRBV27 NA TGTGCCAGCAGATTAGCGGTTGGCACAGATACGCAGTATTTT CASRLAVGTDTQYF
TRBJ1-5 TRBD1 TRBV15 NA TGTGCCACCAGCAGGGACAGGGGCGGGCAGCCCCAGCATTTT CATSRDRGGQPQHF
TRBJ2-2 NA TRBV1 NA TGCACCAGCAGCCAAGAGACCTCTGGCGGGGCGGGCGGGGAGCTGTTTTTT CTSSQETSGGAGGELFF
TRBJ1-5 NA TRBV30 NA TGTGCCTGGAGTCCCAGGGGCACGACCAATCAGCCCCAGCATTTT CAWSPRGTTNQPQHF
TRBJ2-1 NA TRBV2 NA TGTGCCAGCATGACAAGCTCCTACAATGAGCAGTTCTTC CASMTSSYNEQFF
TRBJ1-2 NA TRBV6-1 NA TGTGCCAGCAGTGAAGAGCATTCTAACTATGGCTACACCTTC CASSEEHSNYGYTF
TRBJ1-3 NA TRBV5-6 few TGTGCCAGCAGCTTGGGTTTTACGGGTGGAAACACCATATATTTT CASSLGFTGGNTIYF
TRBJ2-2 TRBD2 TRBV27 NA TGTGCCAGCACGCCGGCATCGATAGCGGGCCTACCCACCGGGGAGCTGTTTTTT CASTPASIAGLPTGELFF
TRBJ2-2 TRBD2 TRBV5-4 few TGTGCCAGCAGCCTGACTAGCGGGGGGTACACCGGGGAGCTGTTTTTT CASSLTSGGYTGELFF
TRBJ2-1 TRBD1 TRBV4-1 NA TGCGCCAGCAGCCGCGGACAGGGGGCTGACGGTGAGCAGTTCTTC CASSRGQGADGEQFF
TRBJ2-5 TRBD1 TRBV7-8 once TGTGCCAGCAGTTCCCGACAGGGGGAGTCACAAGAGACCCAGTACTTC CASSSRQGESQETQYF
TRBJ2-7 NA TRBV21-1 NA TGTGCCAGTGGGCTACCGACGGCTTGCTACGAGCAGTACTTC CASGLPTACYEQYF
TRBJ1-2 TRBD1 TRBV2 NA TGTGCCAGCAGTGAGGTAGGACAGGATGTGTGGAGTCTCTTC CASSEVGQDVWSLF
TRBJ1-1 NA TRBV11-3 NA TGTGCCAGCAGCTCCGGCGGGGGCGAGAACACTGAAGCTTTCTTT CASSSGGGENTEAFF
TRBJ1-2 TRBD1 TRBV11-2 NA TGTGCCAGCAGCTCGGGACAGGGGACTCATGGCTACACCTTC CASSSGQGTHGYTF
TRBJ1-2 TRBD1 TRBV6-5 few TGTGCCAGCAGGGAGACAGGGGTGTCTAACTATGGCTACACCTTC CASRETGVSNYGYTF
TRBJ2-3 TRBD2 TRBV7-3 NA TGTGCCAGCAGCCAAGGGAGGGGTGATACGCAGTATTTT CASSQGRGDTQYF
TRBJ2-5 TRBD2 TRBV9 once TGTGCCAGCAGCCGACCTGGACTAGCGGGGAGGGAGACCCAGTACTTC CASSRPGLAGRETQYF
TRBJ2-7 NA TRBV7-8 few TGTGCCAGCAGCCCCAGCCCGACAGCGGGCTACGAGCAGTACTTC CASSPSPTAGYEQYF
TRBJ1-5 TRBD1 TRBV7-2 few TGTGCCAGCAGCCCAGGGGGCGTTAGCAATCAGCCCCAGCATTTT CASSPGGVSNQPQHF
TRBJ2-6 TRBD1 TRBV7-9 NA TGTGCCAGCAGCTTAGCCCGGGACAGGGGGCGTGGGGCCAACGTCCTGACTTTC CASSLARDRGRGANVLTF
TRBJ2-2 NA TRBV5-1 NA TGCGCCAGCAGCTTGTCGGAGGGCGGGAACACCGGGGAGCTGTTTTTT CASSLSEGGNTGELFF
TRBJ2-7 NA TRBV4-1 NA TGCGCCAGCAGCCAACCCCGGAGGGGTTACGAGCAGTACTTC CASSQPRRGYEQYF
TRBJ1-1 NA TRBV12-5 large TGTGCTAGTGGTTTGATCTCCACTGAAGCTTTCTTT CASGLISTEAFF
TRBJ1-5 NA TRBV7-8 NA TGTGCCAGCAGCTTAGTATTGCAGAGCAATCAGCCCCAGCATTTT CASSLVLQSNQPQHF
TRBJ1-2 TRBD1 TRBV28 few TGTGCCAGCAGTCTCGGACAGGGGCGAGGAAATGGCTACACCTTC CASSLGQGRGNGYTF
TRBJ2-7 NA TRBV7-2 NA TGTGCCAGCAGCTTAGATCTGGGCCCCTACGAGCAGTACTTC CASSLDLGPYEQYF
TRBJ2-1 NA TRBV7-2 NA TGTGCCAGCAGCTTGGATTACGGGGGTAATGAGCAGTTCTTC CASSLDYGGNEQFF
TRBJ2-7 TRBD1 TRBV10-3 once TGTGCCATCACCCCCCATGGGACAGGGGGAAGTCACGAGCAGTACTTC CAITPHGTGGSHEQYF
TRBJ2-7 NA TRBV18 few TGTGCCAGCTCACGTACAGGGGAGGTACACGAGCAGTACTTC CASSRTGEVHEQYF
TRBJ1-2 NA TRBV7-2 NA TGTGCCAGCAGCGCAGGGAGGGCCCCTAACTATGGCTACACCTTC CASSAGRAPNYGYTF
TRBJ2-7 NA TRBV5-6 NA TGTGCCAGCAGCTTGAAACGACAGGTAGGCGGCGAGCAGTACTTC CASSLKRQVGGEQYF
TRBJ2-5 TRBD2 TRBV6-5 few TGTGCCAGCAGCCCTAGCGGGGGGGGAGAGACCCAGTACTTC CASSPSGGGETQYF